The source of this T cell receptor (beta chain) is a study of a mutant IDH1 vaccine in newly diagnosed glioma. Study-wide results and caveats: The vaccine induced immune responses, and these occurred in around 94% of patients.

TCRdb keeps only in-frame clones here, not all; method: immunoSEQ multiplex PCR. Of tens of thousands of clones in the sample, roughly four fifths were seen once. Time point given: week 47, end of study. A single vaccine dose contained 300 ug of mutant IDH1 20-mer peptide, and topical imiquimod was used with it. Eight vaccinations went to patients in weeks 1, 3, 5, 7, 11, 15, 19, 23. Donors had new IDH1-mutant astrocytomas of WHO grade 3 or 4 (ATRX-lost). The CDR3 consists of 13 residues. Germline V gene lookup returns CDR1 GTSNPN and CDR2 SVGIG (reference sequence). Trimming pared 3 bases from V and 1 base from J, leaving 7 bases between. Notes on this clone: Antigen unknown. The same CDR3 can be traced to other DNA sequences in this sample.

This chain connects TRBV30 to TRBJ1-5, with a possible D match to TRBD1 (5 bases). Sequencing used PBMCs, obtained from a glioma patient whose treatment included an IDH1 peptide vaccine. This sequence was found in a man under 40 with glioma. As DNA, the CDR3 is TGTGCCTGGAGCCGGGACAGCAATCAGCCCCAGCATTTT. As protein: CAWSRDSNQPQHF. The full variable domain, its missing parts supplied by reference TRBV30 and TRBJ1-5, is SQTIHQWPATLVQPVGSPLSLECTVEGTSNPNLYWYRQAAGRGLQLLFYSVGIGQISSEVPQNLSASRPQDRQFILSSKKLLLSDSGFYLCAWSRDSNQPQHFGDGTRLSIL.